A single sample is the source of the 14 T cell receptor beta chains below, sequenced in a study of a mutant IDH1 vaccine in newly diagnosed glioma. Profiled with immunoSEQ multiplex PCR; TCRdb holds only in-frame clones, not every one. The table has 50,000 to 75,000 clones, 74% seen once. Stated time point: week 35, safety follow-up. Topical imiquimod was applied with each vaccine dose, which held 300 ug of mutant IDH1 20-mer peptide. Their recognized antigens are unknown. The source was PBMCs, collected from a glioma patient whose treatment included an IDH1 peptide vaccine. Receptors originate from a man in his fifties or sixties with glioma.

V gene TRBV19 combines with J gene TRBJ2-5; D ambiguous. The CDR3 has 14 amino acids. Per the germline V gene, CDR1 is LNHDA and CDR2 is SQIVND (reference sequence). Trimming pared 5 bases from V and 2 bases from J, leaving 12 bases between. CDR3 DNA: TGTGCCAGTAGTTTCCTGGGTCAGCAAGAGACCCAGTACTTC. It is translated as CASSFLGQQETQYF.

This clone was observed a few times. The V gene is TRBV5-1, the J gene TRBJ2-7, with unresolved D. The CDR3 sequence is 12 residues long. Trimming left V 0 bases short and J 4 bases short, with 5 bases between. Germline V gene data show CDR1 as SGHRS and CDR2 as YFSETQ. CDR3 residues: CASSLGAYEQYF. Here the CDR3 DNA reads TGCGCCAGCAGCTTGGGGGCTTACGAGCAGTACTTC.

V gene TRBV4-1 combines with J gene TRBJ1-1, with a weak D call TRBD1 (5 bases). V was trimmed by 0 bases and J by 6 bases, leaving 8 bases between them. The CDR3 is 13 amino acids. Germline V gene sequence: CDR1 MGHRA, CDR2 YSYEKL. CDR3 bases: TGCGCCAGCAGCCAAGACGGACACCCTGAAGCTTTCTTT. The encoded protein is CASSQDGHPEAFF.

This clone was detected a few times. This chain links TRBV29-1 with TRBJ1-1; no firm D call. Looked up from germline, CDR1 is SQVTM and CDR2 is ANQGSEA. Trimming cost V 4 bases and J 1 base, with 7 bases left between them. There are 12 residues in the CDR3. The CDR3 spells CSVGLRNTEAFF. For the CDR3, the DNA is TGCAGCGTTGGTCTACGGAACACTGAAGCTTTCTTT.

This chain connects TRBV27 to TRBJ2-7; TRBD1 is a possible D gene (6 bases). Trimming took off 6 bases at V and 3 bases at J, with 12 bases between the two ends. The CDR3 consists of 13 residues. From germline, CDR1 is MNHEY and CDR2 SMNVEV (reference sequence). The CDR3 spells CASSLRDNYEQYF. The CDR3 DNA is TGTGCCAGCAGCCTCCGGGACAACTACGAGCAGTACTTC.

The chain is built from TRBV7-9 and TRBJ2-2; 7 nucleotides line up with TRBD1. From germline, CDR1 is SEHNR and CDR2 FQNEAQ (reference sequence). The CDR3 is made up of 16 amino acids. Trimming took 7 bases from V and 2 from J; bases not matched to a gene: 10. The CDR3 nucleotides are TGTGCCAGCATAACCGGACAGGACGCTAACACCGGGGAGCTGTTTTTT. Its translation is CASITGQDANTGELFF.

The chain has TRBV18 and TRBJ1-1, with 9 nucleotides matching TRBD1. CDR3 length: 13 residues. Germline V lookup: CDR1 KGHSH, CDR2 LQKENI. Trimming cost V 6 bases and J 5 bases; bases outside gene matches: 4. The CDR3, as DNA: TGTGCCAGCTCGCGACAGGGGGGGACTGAAGCTTTCTTT. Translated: CASSRQGGTEAFF.

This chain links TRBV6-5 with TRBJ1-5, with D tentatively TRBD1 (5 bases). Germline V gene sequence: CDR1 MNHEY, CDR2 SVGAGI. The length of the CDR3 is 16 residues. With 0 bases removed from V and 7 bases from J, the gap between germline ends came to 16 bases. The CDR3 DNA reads TGTGCCAGCAGTTACTCGGGAAATTCGAGGGACCAGCCCCAGCATTTT. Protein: CASSYSGNSRDQPQHF.

The CDR3 region has the DNA TGTGCCAGCAGCTGGTGGGACAGGGAAAACACCGGGGAGCTGTTTTTT. It is translated as CASSWWDRENTGELFF. The chain recombines TRBV5-6 with TRBJ2-2; 9 bases match TRBD1. CDR1 is SGHDT, CDR2 YYEEEE, per germline. This CDR3 comprises 16 residues. V lost 3 bases to trimming and J lost 2 bases; unmatched junction nucleotides: 5.

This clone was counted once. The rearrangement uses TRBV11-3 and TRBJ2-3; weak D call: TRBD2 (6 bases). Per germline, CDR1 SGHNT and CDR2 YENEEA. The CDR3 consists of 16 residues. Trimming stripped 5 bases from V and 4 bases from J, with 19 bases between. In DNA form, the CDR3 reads TGTGCCAGCAGCGGGGGACTCCCAAGTGGGGCAGATACGCAGTATTTT. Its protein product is CASSGGLPSGADTQYF.

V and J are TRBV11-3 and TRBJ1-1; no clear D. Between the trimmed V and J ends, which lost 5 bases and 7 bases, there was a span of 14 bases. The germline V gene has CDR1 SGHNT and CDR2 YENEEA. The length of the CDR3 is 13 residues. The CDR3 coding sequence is TGTGCCAGCAGCCCCGGGCGGGCCAGTGAAGCTTTCTTT. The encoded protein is CASSPGRASEAFF.

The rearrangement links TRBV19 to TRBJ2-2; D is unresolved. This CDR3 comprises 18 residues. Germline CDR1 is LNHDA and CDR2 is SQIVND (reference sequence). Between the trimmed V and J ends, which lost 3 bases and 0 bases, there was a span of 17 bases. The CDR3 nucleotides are TGTGCCAGTAGTATTCACCAGGCCCTACTTACGAACACCGGGGAGCTGTTTTTT. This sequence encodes CASSIHQALLTNTGELFF.

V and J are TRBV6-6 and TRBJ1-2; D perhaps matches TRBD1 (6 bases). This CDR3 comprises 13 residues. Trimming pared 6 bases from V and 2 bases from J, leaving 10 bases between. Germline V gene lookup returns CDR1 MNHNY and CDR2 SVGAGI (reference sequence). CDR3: CASSLDSNYGYTF. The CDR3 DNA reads TGTGCCAGCAGCCTGGACAGCAACTATGGCTACACCTTC.

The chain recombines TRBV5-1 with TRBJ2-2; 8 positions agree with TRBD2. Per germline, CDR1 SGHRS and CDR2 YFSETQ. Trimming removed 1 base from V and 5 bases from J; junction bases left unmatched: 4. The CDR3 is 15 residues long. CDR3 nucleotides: TGCGCCAGCAGCTTGAGAGCGGGGGAGACCGGGGAGCTGTTTTTT. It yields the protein CASSLRAGETGELFF.